The present T cell receptor (beta chain) was sequenced within a study of T-cell memory formation after mild COVID-19 (dated by TCRdb to 2020 to 2022). About the study as a whole: TCR sequence clusters from the two donors were largely donor specific. The cohort was made up of two young adult volunteers, one female and one male, who were previously healthy. Longitudinal TCRalpha and TCRbeta repertoire sequencing tracked T-cell clones expanding and contracting after mild COVID-19 in a couple of donors. On the study overall, not on this receptor specifically: Only a couple of mild cases were covered by the study, and larger cohorts that include severe cases with pre-infection samples were considered necessary. Some responding clones were detected in pre-infection memory, suggesting pre-existing cross-reactive memory T cells joined the SARS-CoV-2 response. Clones that contracted from day 15 to 85 showed balanced CD4/CD8 phenotypes, whereas a second wave of clones that expanded from day 15 to 37 leaned towards CD4+. Contracting CD4+ clones were found mainly in CM and EM memory subsets, while CD8+ clones were enriched in EMRA. SARS-CoV-2 specificity of the second-wave clones peaking on day 37 was not confirmed.

This clonotype was observed a few times. Its antigen specificity is not known. Base qualities are missing; no much larger clone stands one base away. Ficoll-Paque density gradient centrifugation was used to isolate PBMCs. The sequencer was an Illumina NovaSeq 6000. Using 5'RACE with constant-segment primers, TCRalpha and TCRbeta cDNA libraries were constructed, with sample barcodes and unique molecular identifiers added in the process. RNA was extracted from every sample with Trizol reagent. The libraries were amplified in two PCR steps, and the second step added a second sample barcode and Illumina TruSeq adapters. Libraries were sequenced on an Illumina NovaSeq with 2 x 150 bp paired-end reads. As for the authors' bioinformatics: Reads were demultiplexed and collapsed into UMI-guided consensus sequences with migec v1.2.7. Using mixcr v2.1.11, UMI consensuses were aligned to TRA and TRB V and J templates and then assembled into clonotypes. Clonotypes were classified as expanded or contracted when called significant by both edgeR and NoisET, with noise models trained on biological replicates. edgeR calls used a false discovery rate-adjusted p below 0.01 and a log2 fold-change threshold of 1. As an exploratory analysis of dynamics, max-normalized trajectories of the 1000 most abundant clonotypes were examined by PCA with hierarchical clustering. Each responding clone was given a CD4 or CD8 phenotype based on the CD4+ and CD8+ repertoires, which had been sequenced separately. TCRdb cleaned the public reads at Q25 with fastp, built clones with MiXCR and kept in-frame beta chains. Entries are consolidated by CDR3 protein sequence, retaining the most common genes and DNA. TCRdb, not the authors, supplied the V and J calls. Present in this sample are about 470,000 distinct CDR3 sequences, more than 20% of which were seen just once. The ten largest clones capture approximately 13% of the sample.

Sequences SGHTS (CDR1) and YDEGEE (CDR2) are obtained from the germline V gene. V is pared back by 4 bases and J by 4 bases, with 14 bases lying between the germline termini. The CDR3 sequence holds 15 residues, the cysteine and phenylalanine included. Here the CDR3 DNA is all that survives: 45 bases in frame from base 1. Sequencing was done on a sample of PBMCs or a T cell subset sorted from them (not recorded which). The sequence derives from an adult woman who had mild COVID-19 (a few samples of this study predate the infection). The sample titles of this study are shuffled in the database, so cell type and time point are left out; the donor was told from shared clones. In this chain, TRBV5-8 is recombined with TRBJ2-2, with TRBD1 perhaps the D gene, on 6 matching bases. CDR3 loop: CASSPRTAFTGELFF. The DNA reads as follows: TGTGCCAGCAGCCCACGGACAGCCTTCACCGGGGAGCTGTTTTTT.